The 18 T cell receptor beta chains listed next were all sequenced from one sample in a study of shared clonotypes between healthy human individuals. The repertoire was sequenced with immunoSEQ multiplex PCR; TCRdb's copy has only in-frame clones and lacks some. The repertoire holds approximately 2,000,000 clones, with around 93% as singletons. The specimen was naive CD4+ T cells from PBMCs. Subset noted: CD45RA+ positively selected. The source of these receptors is a man between 18 and 29 years old in good health. Some clones in this sample may be carry-over from other donors' samples.

Only a few counts were recorded for this clone. The chain couples TRBV6-6 to TRBJ1-4; TRBD1 matches at 8 bases. Germline V CDR1 and CDR2: MNHNY, SVGAGI (reference sequence). V was clipped by 4 bases and J by 7 bases; unmatched bases: 2. The CDR3 has 13 residues. This chain's CDR3 is CASSSTGVEKLFF. The DNA of the CDR3 is TGTGCCAGCAGTTCGACAGGGGTTGAAAAACTGTTTTTT.

The rearrangement links TRBV11-3 to TRBJ2-7, with D tentatively TRBD1 or TRBD2 (5 bases each). Deletions cut 3 bases from V and 4 bases from J, with 10 bases between. CDR3 length equals 13 residues. Germline CDR1 reads SGHNT; CDR2 reads YENEEA. CDR3 nucleotides: TGTGCCAGCAGCTTGGGACGTCTATACGAGCAGTACTTC. It translates to CASSLGRLYEQYF.

This clone was counted only a few times. The V call is TRBV4-3, the J call TRBJ2-3; 9 positions agree with TRBD2. This CDR3 contains 18 residues. J lost 2 bases, V lost 0 bases, and 9 bases had no gene match. Germline values: CDR1 LGHNA, CDR2 YSLEER. CDR3 nucleotide sequence: TGCGCCAGCAGCCAAGACCTCTTTACTAGCGGGCTCACAGATACGCAGTATTTT. Translation: CASSQDLFTSGLTDTQYF.

The chain carries TRBV7-2 and TRBJ2-3, with a possible D match to TRBD2 (5 bases). The germline CDR1 and CDR2 sequences are SGHTA and FQGNSA. CDR3 length equals 16 residues. Trimming shortened V by 4 bases and J by 6 bases, and 20 bases separated the two germline ends. The CDR3 sequence: CASSSTRTALRDTQYF. For the CDR3, the DNA is TGTGCCAGCAGCTCCACTCGGACTGCCTTGAGGGATACGCAGTATTTT. The variable domain in full, with the rest retrieved from reference TRBV7-2 and TRBJ2-3, is GAGVSQSPSNKVTEKGKDVELRCDPISGHTALYWYRQSLGQGLEFLIYFQGNSAPDKSGLPSDRFSAERTGGSVSTLTIQRTQQEDSAVYLCASSSTRTALRDTQYFGPGTRLTVL.

A single count supports this clone. The same CDR3 can be traced to other DNA sequences in this sample. The V gene is TRBV5-1, the J gene TRBJ2-3; possible D gene TRBD2, 6 bases. V shed 5 bases and J shed 1 base, with 14 bases lying between them. The germline V gene has CDR1 SGHRS and CDR2 YFSETQ. This CDR3 spans 15 amino acids. The CDR3 here is CASSSGTSGTDTQYF. The CDR3 DNA sequence: TGCGCCAGCAGTTCCGGGACTTCAGGCACAGATACGCAGTATTTT.

This clone has only one observation. The chain combines TRBV18 with TRBJ1-2, with D unresolved. The V and J ends lost 1 base and 6 bases respectively, with 9 bases between them. This CDR3 spans 13 amino acids. Per the germline V gene, CDR1 is KGHSH and CDR2 is LQKENI. The CDR3 here is CASSPREENGYTF. CDR3 nucleotides: TGTGCCAGCTCACCACGGGAGGAGAATGGCTACACCTTC.

The chain has TRBV5-1 and TRBJ2-5; D is undetermined. The ends were cut back, 0 bases at V and 0 bases at J, with 6 bases in the middle. Germline V CDR1 and CDR2: SGHRS, YFSETQ. CDR3 size: 14 residues. CDR3 loop: CASSLGSHQETQYF. The CDR3 DNA follows: TGCGCCAGCAGCTTGGGTAGCCACCAAGAGACCCAGTACTTC. Supplemented by reference TRBV5-1 and TRBJ2-5, the full variable domain reads KAGVTQTPRYLIKTRGQQVTLSCSPISGHRSVSWYQQTPGQGLQFLFEYFSETQRNKGNFPGRFSGRQFSNSRSEMNVSTLELGDSALYLCASSLGSHQETQYFGPGTRLLVL.

DNA of the CDR3: TGCGCCAGCAGCCTAGTGACTAGCGGTACTAGGGAGACCCAGTACTTC. This sequence encodes CASSLVTSGTRETQYF. V usage is TRBV4-1 and J usage is TRBJ2-5, with 9 bases lining up with TRBD2. Germline CDR1 is MGHRA and CDR2 is YSYEKL. V was pared by 4 bases and J by 5 bases, with 11 bases of the junction left unmatched. The CDR3 is 16 amino acids.

The chain links TRBV5-1 to TRBJ2-3; TRBD2 agrees at 8 bases. The J segment lost 3 bases and the V segment lost 5 bases, leaving 5 bases of the junction unmatched. Germline CDR1 SGHRS, CDR2 YFSETQ. The CDR3 consists of 14 residues. CDR3 DNA sequence: TGCGCCAGCAGTAAAGCGGGAGTTACAGATACGCAGTATTTT. The encoded protein is CASSKAGVTDTQYF.

This clone is a singleton in its sample. V is TRBV6-5 and J is TRBJ1-4; D is unresolved. Trimming shortened V by 2 bases and J by 8 bases, and 3 bases separated the two germline ends. This CDR3 has 11 residues. Per the germline V gene, CDR1 is MNHEY and CDR2 is SVGAGI. The CDR3 is CASSYAEKLFF. CDR3 bases: TGTGCCAGCAGTTACGCCGAAAAACTGTTTTTT.

Of note for this clone: Other DNA variants within this sample encode the same CDR3. The chain links TRBV19 to TRBJ1-2, with D uncertain. Germline V CDR1 and CDR2: LNHDA, SQIVND (reference sequence). The CDR3 consists of 12 residues. Trimming removed 5 bases at V and 4 bases at J, with 8 bases between. The CDR3 is CASSPGIYGYTF. CDR3 nucleotide sequence: TGTGCCAGTAGTCCCGGAATCTATGGCTACACCTTC.

This chain joins TRBV9 and TRBJ2-2; D unclear. The V gene lost 0 bases and the J gene lost 0 bases, with 6 bases spanning the gap. The germline gives CDR1 SGDLS, CDR2 YYNGEE. The CDR3 spans 15 residues. CDR3 coding DNA: TGTGCCAGCAGCGTAGACTTGACGAACACCGGGGAGCTGTTTTTT. Translation gives CASSVDLTNTGELFF.

The rearrangement links TRBV7-9 to TRBJ2-1; 15 bases are a match to TRBD2. V gave up 4 bases and J gave up 8 bases; unmatched junction bases: 6. The CDR3 has 16 residues. Germline CDR1 SEHNR, CDR2 FQNEAQ (reference sequence). The CDR3 sequence: CASSSWTSGRAYEQFF. Written as DNA, the CDR3 is TGTGCCAGCAGCTCATGGACTAGCGGGAGGGCCTATGAGCAGTTCTTC.

The chain uses TRBV7-8 and TRBJ2-7; 7 bases are a match to TRBD2. This CDR3 region has 15 residues. The ends lost 5 bases at V and 1 base at J; junction bases unmatched: 8. CDR1 and CDR2 from the germline V gene are SGHVS and FQNEAQ. DNA for the CDR3: TGTGCCAGCAGCCAACCGGGACTAACGTCCTACGAGCAGTACTTC. Protein product: CASSQPGLTSYEQYF.

This rearrangement joins TRBV13 to TRBJ1-5; no clear D. This CDR3 spans 13 amino acids. The V and J ends lost 7 bases and 3 bases respectively, with 10 bases between them. Germline V gene sequence: CDR1 PRHDT, CDR2 FYEKMQ (reference sequence). Written as DNA, the CDR3 is TGTGCCAGCAACCCTCACCCCAATCAGCCCCAGCATTTT. This encodes CASNPHPNQPQHF.

The rearrangement uses TRBV7-9 and TRBJ1-4; D not certain. The CDR3 length is 12 residues. Looked up from germline, CDR1 is SEHNR and CDR2 is FQNEAQ (reference sequence). Deletions cut 3 bases from V and 6 bases from J, with 5 bases between. CDR3 loop: CASSFKDEKLFF. Here the CDR3 DNA reads TGTGCCAGCAGCTTTAAGGATGAAAAACTGTTTTTT.

The gene calls are TRBV6-1 and TRBJ1-1; 7 bases are shared with TRBD1. The CDR3 totals 14 residues. The V gene's germline CDR1 is MNHNS and CDR2 SASEGT. The ends lost 5 bases at V and 1 base at J; junction bases unmatched: 4. CDR3 bases: TGTGCCAGCAGTTATTCAGGGGGGAACACTGAAGCTTTCTTT. Translated, it gives CASSYSGGNTEAFF.

This chain joins TRBV20-1 and TRBJ2-7; D gene ambiguous. The CDR3 totals 11 residues. V gave up 4 bases and J gave up 1 base, with 5 bases separating them. CDR1 is DFQATT and CDR2 is SNEGSKA in the germline V gene (reference sequence). The CDR3 region is CSAKGSYEQYF. The CDR3 DNA follows: TGCAGTGCTAAAGGGTCCTACGAGCAGTACTTC.